This TCR beta chain was captured by sequencing in a study of cytomegalovirus exposure and HLA in healthy donors (dated by TCRdb to 2015 to 2018). With respect to the entire study: A later analysis indicated that the roughly 120 validation repertoires were generated on the platform also employed for the approximately 670 repertoires of the first cohort. The study was designed to test whether signatures of past pathogen exposure could be identified by cataloging public T cell receptors. To predict cytomegalovirus infection status, the study combined high-throughput TCR immunosequencing, statistical association of individual TCRs with disease status, and machine learning. In addition to the first cohort of around 670 subjects, a separate validation cohort of 100 to 150 different subjects was used.

Results and caveats for the whole study, not just this receptor: The study listed 164 TCR beta chains as associated with cytomegalovirus. Most TCR sequences were observed very rarely across donors, whereas some public TCRs were present in many individuals. In both the original and validation cohorts, the classifier was reported to diagnose cytomegalovirus status with high specificity and sensitivity. It was suggested by the authors that the approach could potentially be generalized to other disease states and immunological phenotypes. In vitro tests confirmed that three of the cytomegalovirus-associated TCR beta chains recognize cytomegalovirus antigens. In a later analysis, TCRs clustered in the first cohort were found to also tend to co-occur in the 100 to 150 validation repertoires, with 90% to 95% of cluster scores above 0. A later analysis lacked HLA typing for the validation cohort, so it scored co-occurrence in that cohort across all 110 or so repertoires.

Library construction relied on the immunoSEQ multiplex PCR assay. As for how the authors treated the data: A statistical classification framework was developed to diagnose cytomegalovirus status using the catalog of TCR beta chain sequences. Not all clones reach the TCRdb copy of this immuneACCESS table, which keeps in-frame sequences only. Checked studies attribute under half of the gap to unresolved V genes and leave the rest unexplained. For V, J and clone size, that table is used; D and trimming come from the DNA. This sample is represented by 130,000 or so clones; about 90% of them were singletons. The top ten constitute about 3% of the sample. Donors formed part of the validation cohort, which comprised over a hundred subjects and was distinct from the first cohort of over 500 subjects. The CDR3 spans 17 residues, from the cysteine through the phenylalanine. Only the CDR3 DNA is retained, 51 bases long and in frame from the first base. The germline V gene gives CDR1 as SGHRS and CDR2 as YFSETQ. V is clipped by 6 bases and J by 3 bases, and the sequence between their germline boundaries is 19 bases long.

Details on this clone: Its antigen remains unidentified. Base qualities are not recorded, but no much larger clone differs from it by a single base.

The sequenced material came from PBMCs. This sequence uses TRBV5-1 and TRBJ1-6; the D gene is perhaps TRBD1, on 6 matching bases. This TCR derives from a man under 40 in good health and CMV-seronegative. For the CDR3, the sequence is CASTPGAIESYNSPLHF. The nucleotides read TGCGCCAGCACCCCAGGGGCCATCGAGAGCTATAATTCACCCCTCCACTTT.